Listed here is a single TCR beta chain. Antigen: not known. This sample was taken from a study of shared clonotypes between healthy human individuals. Across the study: For every donor, three CD4 naive, three CD4 memory, two CD8 naive and one CD8 memory plates were used.

Deep-level assay runs were performed. Sequencing used immunoSEQ multiplex PCR; TCRdb keeps in-frame clones, though not all of them. The sample contains around 1.4 million clones, about 98.5% of which appear only once. All donors were Caucasian adults living in Nashville, Tennessee. Study-wide points: Naive subsets generally exceeded memory subsets in estimated richness.

The sample taken for sequencing was naive CD4+ T cells sorted from blood. This sample's subset: CD45RA+ positively selected. This TCR was recovered from a man under 40 in good health.

The CDR3 nucleotides are TGTGCCAGCAGCCCGCAGGGGGGGGCAAATTTGCTGGGAGCTAGGCAGTACTTC. It encodes CASSPQGGANLLGARQYF. This chain connects TRBV9 to TRBJ2-7; perhaps D is TRBD1 or TRBD2 (7 bases each). The CDR3 is 18 residues long. Between the trimmed V and J ends, which lost 4 bases and 9 bases, there was a span of 32 bases. CDR1 is SGDLS, CDR2 YYNGEE, per germline.